Presented here are 25 T cell receptor beta chains from one specimen sequenced in a study of cytomegalovirus exposure and HLA in healthy donors. Both 60 Vbeta primers and 13 Jbeta primers went into the PCR. Here immunoSEQ multiplex PCR was the method, and the copy in TCRdb shows in-frame clones only, minus some. In all, the sample yields 200,000 to 250,000 clones. Source material: PBMCs. These TCRs come from a girl aged 2-15 years in good health and CMV-seropositive.

The chain couples TRBV2 to TRBJ1-6, with a weak D call TRBD1 (5 bases). Germline values: CDR1 SNHLY, CDR2 FYNNEI. The CDR3 is 15 residues long. V gave up 2 bases and J gave up 11 bases, with 16 bases separating them. CDR3 amino acids: CASSEILSVGAPLHF. The CDR3 DNA is TGTGCCAGCAGTGAAATCTTGAGTGTAGGGGCACCCCTCCACTTT.

The chain is built from TRBV10-3 and TRBJ2-5; perhaps TRBD1 as D (6 bases). Germline V gene data show CDR1 as ENHRY and CDR2 as SYGVKD. The CDR3 is 15 residues long. Between the trimmed V and J ends, which lost 4 bases and 4 bases, there was a span of 16 bases. The DNA of the CDR3 is TGTGCCATCAGTGGCCCAGGGGCGTTCGGAGAGACCCAGTACTTC. This translates into CAISGPGAFGETQYF.

The chain uses TRBV6-6 and TRBJ1-4; D ambiguous. The length of the CDR3 is 15 residues. Trimming stripped 0 bases from V and 3 bases from J, with 8 bases between. The germline V gene encodes CDR1 MNHNY and CDR2 SVGAGI (reference sequence). CDR3 nucleotides: TGTGCCAGCAGTTACTCGACAAAGCCTAATGAAAAACTGTTTTTT. Translated: CASSYSTKPNEKLFF.

The chain couples TRBV29-1 to TRBJ2-1; 10 nucleotides agree with TRBD1. Germline-derived CDR1 and CDR2 are SQVTM and ANQGSEA. This CDR3 is 14 amino acids long. The ends lost 3 bases at V and 5 bases at J; junction bases unmatched: 4. The DNA for the CDR3 is TGCAGCGTTGATTTGGGACAGGGGAACAATGAGCAGTTCTTC. This translates into CSVDLGQGNNEQFF.

J is TRBJ2-4 and V is TRBV7-6; 8 bases are a match to TRBD1. Germline assignment: CDR1 SGHVS and CDR2 FNYEAQ. V lost 5 bases, J lost 9 bases, and 12 bases stayed unmatched. The CDR3 length is 15 residues. As DNA, the CDR3 is TGTGCCAGCAGCAGCCCGGGACAGGCTTCAACCATTCAGTACTTC. It is translated as CASSSPGQASTIQYF.

V gene TRBV7-3 combines with J gene TRBJ2-3; D unclear. CDR1 is SGHTA and CDR2 is FQGTGA in the germline V gene. The CDR3 consists of 15 residues. The ends were cut back, 6 bases at V and 4 bases at J, with 17 bases in the middle. CDR3 coding DNA: TGTGCCAGCAGTCGAGGAGACCCTCGTGCAGATACGCAGTATTTT. Protein product: CASSRGDPRADTQYF.

J is TRBJ2-1 and V is TRBV30, with 8 bases that match TRBD1. Germline-derived CDR1 and CDR2 are GTSNPN and SVGIG (reference sequence). Trimming at V came to 2 bases and at J to 7 bases, leaving 10 bases not matched to a gene. The length of the CDR3 is 15 residues. The CDR3 DNA sequence: TGTGCCTGGAGTTCCCTCCAGGGGGCGCATAATGAGCAGTTCTTC. This codes for CAWSSLQGAHNEQFF.

The chain is built from TRBV5-6 and TRBJ2-7, with a possible D match to TRBD2 (6 bases). CDR3 length: 14 amino acids. V was cut by 1 base and J by 3 bases, with 11 bases left in between. Germline V gene sequence: CDR1 SGHDT, CDR2 YYEEEE. DNA of the CDR3: TGTGCCAGCAGCTTGACTAGCCGGGACTACGAGCAGTACTTC. It specifies CASSLTSRDYEQYF.

CDR3: CASTGTEGGVQAEQFF. DNA for the CDR3: TGTGCCAGCACAGGCACCGAGGGAGGGGTACAAGCTGAGCAGTTCTTC. The V call is TRBV28, the J call TRBJ2-1, with 7 bases lining up with TRBD2. Germline values: CDR1 MDHEN, CDR2 SYDVKM. CDR3 length equals 16 residues. Germline trimming cut 7 bases from V and 9 bases from J; bases unmatched to any gene: 18.

The genes are TRBV11-2 and TRBJ2-5; 12 bases fit TRBD2. Germline CDR1 and CDR2: SGHAT and FQNNGV. The CDR3 consists of 15 residues. V trimming: 5 bases; J trimming: 11 bases; junction bases outside the gene matches: 12. The CDR3 loop is CASSNRLAGDQEQYF. CDR3 DNA: TGTGCCAGCAGCAACCGACTAGCGGGAGATCAGGAGCAGTACTTC.

The chain carries TRBV7-9 and TRBJ2-7; 7 positions match TRBD1. The J segment lost 5 bases and the V segment lost 5 bases, leaving 15 bases of the junction unmatched. Germline loops: CDR1 SEHNR, CDR2 FQNEAQ (reference sequence). The CDR3 sequence is 16 residues long. The CDR3 reads CASSRIPGQNLNEQYF. CDR3 nucleotides: TGTGCCAGCAGCCGAATCCCGGGACAGAACCTCAACGAGCAGTACTTC.

CDR3 bases: TGTGCCAGCAGCCCGCCGGACAGGGCGGTGGCCTACGAGCAGTACTTC. It is translated as CASSPPDRAVAYEQYF. V usage is TRBV11-2 and J usage is TRBJ2-7; 8 nucleotides agree with TRBD1. The germline V gene encodes CDR1 SGHAT and CDR2 FQNNGV. This CDR3 spans 16 amino acids. V dropped 5 bases and J dropped 2; count of bases not matched to a gene: 11.

This chain connects TRBV20-1 to TRBJ2-2; D is unresolved. Germline V CDR1 and CDR2: DFQATT, SNEGSKA (reference sequence). Trimming left V 5 bases short and J 7 bases short, with 8 bases between. The CDR3 is 11 amino acids. DNA for the CDR3: TGCAGTGCTGCGAACGTCGGGGAGCTGTTTTTT. This codes for CSAANVGELFF.

CDR3 amino acids: CASHVPPRLTDTQYF. In DNA, the CDR3 is TGTGCCAGCCATGTTCCCCCGAGACTCACAGATACGCAGTATTTT. This sequence joins TRBV7-9 and TRBJ2-3; D uncertain. Germline CDR1 SEHNR, CDR2 FQNEAQ (reference sequence). The CDR3 covers 15 residues. The V end lost 8 bases, the J end lost 2 bases, and 17 bases lay between the germline ends.

This chain uses TRBV4-1 with TRBJ2-1; TRBD2 aligns across 8 bases. Germline V CDR1 and CDR2: MGHRA, YSYEKL. This CDR3 region has 17 residues. The trim removed 0 bases at V and 2 bases at J, leaving 6 bases unmatched. The CDR3 reads CASSQDPAGDPYNEQFF. CDR3 DNA sequence: TGCGCCAGCAGCCAAGATCCAGCGGGAGACCCCTACAATGAGCAGTTCTTC.

J is TRBJ1-6 and V is TRBV5-4, with D unclear. Germline loops: CDR1 SGHNT, CDR2 YYREEE (reference sequence). Trimming took off 6 bases at V and 5 bases at J, with 6 bases between the two ends. The CDR3 spans 12 residues. The CDR3 protein is CASTQNNSPLHF. CDR3 sequence (DNA): TGTGCCAGCACCCAGAATAATTCACCCCTCCACTTT.

The rearrangement uses TRBV5-1 and TRBJ2-1, with TRBD2 matching over 7 bases. Germline V gene sequence: CDR1 SGHRS, CDR2 YFSETQ. The CDR3 is 16 amino acids. V was clipped by 5 bases and J by 10 bases; unmatched bases: 18. Here the CDR3 reads CASRNDPSGAFVEQFF. CDR3 nucleotides: TGCGCCAGCAGGAACGACCCTAGCGGTGCTTTTGTAGAGCAGTTCTTC.

J is TRBJ1-2 and V is TRBV28; maybe TRBD1 (6 bases). Per germline, CDR1 MDHEN and CDR2 SYDVKM. The V gene lost 5 bases and the J gene lost 5 bases, with 15 bases spanning the gap. CDR3 length: 14 residues. The DNA for the CDR3 is TGTGCCAGCAGTCCCCGGGACACCAATTATGGCTACACCTTC. Amino acid sequence: CASSPRDTNYGYTF.

The J gene is TRBJ1-1, the V gene TRBV19; no firm D call. Deletions cut 3 bases from V and 1 base from J, with 6 bases between. CDR3 length: 13 amino acids. CDR1 is LNHDA, CDR2 SQIVND, per germline (reference sequence). CDR3 loop: CASSMTENTEAFF. The CDR3 DNA reads as TGTGCCAGTAGTATGACTGAGAACACTGAAGCTTTCTTT.

This chain uses TRBV12-5 with TRBJ1-5, with D tentatively TRBD1 (5 bases). CDR1 is LGHNT, CDR2 FRNRAP, per germline. This CDR3 region has 12 residues. The V gene lost 0 bases and the J gene lost 9 bases, with 6 bases spanning the gap. The CDR3 protein is CASGLVGGPQHF. The CDR3 DNA reads TGTGCTAGTGGTTTGGTCGGGGGGCCCCAGCATTTT.

This sequence joins TRBV9 and TRBJ1-2; no clear D gene. V lost 0 bases to trimming and J lost 4 bases, with 10 bases between them. Germline V gene data show CDR1 as SGDLS and CDR2 as YYNGEE. The CDR3 loop spans 14 amino acids. The CDR3 region is CASSVDYRPYGYTF. For the CDR3, the DNA is TGTGCCAGCAGCGTAGACTATCGGCCCTATGGCTACACCTTC. The whole variable domain, filled in from reference TRBV9 and TRBJ1-2, reads DSGVTQTPKHLITATGQRVTLRCSPRSGDLSVYWYQQSLDQGLQFLIQYYNGEERAKGNILERFSAQQFPDLHSELNLSSLELGDSALYFCASSVDYRPYGYTFGSGTRLTVV.

The CDR3 loop reads CASGLGGTRGPYEQYF. The CDR3 DNA reads TGTGCCAGCGGGCTCGGGGGGACGCGGGGCCCCTACGAGCAGTACTTC. The chain couples TRBV9 to TRBJ2-7, with 7 bases aligning to TRBD2. Germline V gene data show CDR1 as SGDLS and CDR2 as YYNGEE. With 7 bases clipped from V and 2 bases from J, the junction kept 15 bases outside the gene matches. This CDR3 spans 16 amino acids.

The chain carries TRBV28 and TRBJ2-2; D call uncertain. From germline, CDR1 is MDHEN and CDR2 SYDVKM. This CDR3 is 13 amino acids long. Trimming took 6 bases from V and 6 from J, leaving 11 bases between them. The CDR3 loop reads CASSPTWSGELFF. The CDR3 DNA sequence: TGTGCCAGCAGCCCCACTTGGTCCGGGGAGCTGTTTTTT.

The chain couples TRBV7-2 to TRBJ1-2, with 7 positions matching TRBD1. The V gene's germline CDR1 is SGHTA and CDR2 FQGNSA. The CDR3 sequence is 14 residues long. Trimming cost V 3 bases and J 4 bases; bases outside gene matches: 5. The CDR3 region is CASSFLDRAYGYTF. CDR3 in DNA: TGTGCCAGCAGCTTCCTCGACAGGGCCTATGGCTACACCTTC.

The V gene is TRBV10-1, the J gene TRBJ1-1, with D possibly TRBD1 on 6 matching bases. The CDR3 spans 13 residues. The V end lost 10 bases, the J end lost 1 base, and 13 bases lay between the germline ends. The germline CDR1 and CDR2 sequences are WNHNN and SYGVQD (reference sequence). The CDR3 coding sequence is TGCGCCACCAGAACAGGGACGAACACTGAAGCTTTCTTT. It is translated as CATRTGTNTEAFF.